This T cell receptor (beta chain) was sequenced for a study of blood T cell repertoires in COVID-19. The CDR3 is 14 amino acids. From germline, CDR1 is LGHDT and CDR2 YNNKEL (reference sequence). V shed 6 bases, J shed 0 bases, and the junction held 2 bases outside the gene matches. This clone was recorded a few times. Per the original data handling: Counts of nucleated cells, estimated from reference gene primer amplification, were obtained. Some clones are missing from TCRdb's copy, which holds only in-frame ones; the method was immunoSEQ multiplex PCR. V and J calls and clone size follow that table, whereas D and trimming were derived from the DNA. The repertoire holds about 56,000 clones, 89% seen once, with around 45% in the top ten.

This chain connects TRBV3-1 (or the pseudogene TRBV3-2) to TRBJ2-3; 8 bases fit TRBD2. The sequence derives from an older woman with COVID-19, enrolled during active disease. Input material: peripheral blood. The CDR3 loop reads CASSPSGSTDTQYF. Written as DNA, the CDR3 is TGTGCCAGCAGTCCTAGCGGGAGCACAGATACGCAGTATTTT.